These 15 T cell receptor beta chains came from one sample sequenced in a study of beta chain features in type 1 diabetes. The investigators reverse transcribed all of the isolated RNA, so they sequenced expressed TCRB transcripts. TCRdb keeps only in-frame clones here, not all; method: immunoSEQ multiplex PCR. Seen here are around 160,000 clones, about 50% observed once, and the top ten hold roughly 0.4%. Sample: Tregs from blood. The receptor source for this set is a man between 18 and 29 years old in good health.

This chain uses TRBV6-5 with TRBJ1-2; the match to TRBD1 covers 7 bases. The CDR3 length is 14 residues. Germline V lookup: CDR1 MNHEY, CDR2 SVGAGI. V was clipped by 8 bases and J by 7 bases; unmatched bases: 13. In DNA form, the CDR3 reads TGTGCCAGCTCCTACTTCGGACAGGTTTCTGGCTACACCTTC. Protein product: CASSYFGQVSGYTF.

The chain combines TRBV6-5 with TRBJ2-2; TRBD2 is a possible D gene (5 bases). The CDR3 consists of 13 residues. CDR1 and CDR2 from the germline V gene are MNHEY and SVGAGI. The V and J ends lost 8 bases and 5 bases respectively, with 12 bases between them. The CDR3 region has the DNA TGTGCCAGCTTGCGGGTGCTGACCGGGGAGCTGTTTTTT. Translated, it gives CASLRVLTGELFF.

This clone was seen only once. The rearrangement uses TRBV5-1 and TRBJ2-2; the D gene is possibly TRBD2 (6 bases). This CDR3 is 17 amino acids long. Between the trimmed V and J ends, which lost 1 base and 3 bases, there was a span of 16 bases. Per germline, CDR1 SGHRS and CDR2 YFSETQ. In DNA form, the CDR3 reads TGCGCCAGCAGCTTGAAACTCCGGGGGTGGGACACCGGGGAGCTGTTTTTT. Protein: CASSLKLRGWDTGELFF.

This clone was picked up a small number of times. The chain is built from TRBV6-1 and TRBJ2-7; D is unclear. Germline values: CDR1 MNHNS, CDR2 SASEGT. V dropped 6 bases and J dropped 2 bases, with 11 bases sitting between them. The CDR3 runs to 13 residues. The CDR3 region is CASRTRNTYEQYF. CDR3 bases: TGTGCCAGCAGGACACGAAACACCTACGAGCAGTACTTC.

CDR3 loop: CASRPLNTEAFF. CDR3 DNA: TGTGCCAGCAGGCCTCTAAACACTGAAGCTTTCTTT. The chain joins TRBV7-9 to TRBJ1-1; D gene ambiguous. Trimming removed 6 bases from V and 2 bases from J, with 7 bases in between. The CDR3 totals 12 residues. Germline values: CDR1 SEHNR, CDR2 FQNEAQ (reference sequence). Complete variable domain (other parts from reference TRBV7-9 and TRBJ1-1): DTGVSQNPRHKITKRGQNVTFRCDPISEHNRLYWYRQTLGQGPEFLTYFQNEAQLEKSRLLSDRFSAERPKGSFSTLEIQRTEQGDSAMYLCASRPLNTEAFFGQGTRLTVV.

This sequence joins TRBV9 and TRBJ2-5, with 9 positions matching TRBD2. Losses at the gene ends were 0 bases for V and 5 bases for J; bases not matched to a gene: 5. The CDR3 loop spans 15 amino acids. Germline values: CDR1 SGDLS, CDR2 YYNGEE. The CDR3 DNA reads TGTGCCAGCAGCGTAGTAGCGGGAGTCAGGGAGACCCAGTACTTC. This encodes CASSVVAGVRETQYF.

The V gene is TRBV19, the J gene TRBJ2-2; D uncertain. CDR3 length: 14 residues. Germline lookup yields CDR1 LNHDA and CDR2 SQIVND (reference sequence). Deletions cut 6 bases from V and 2 bases from J, with 10 bases between. The CDR3, as DNA: TGTGCCAGTAGGTCCAGGATTAACACCGGGGAGCTGTTTTTT. Amino acids: CASRSRINTGELFF.

The gene calls are TRBV5-4 and TRBJ2-7; D possibly corresponds to TRBD1 (5 bases). The V and J ends lost 4 bases and 2 bases respectively, with 13 bases between them. There are 14 residues in the CDR3. The germline V gene has CDR1 SGHNT and CDR2 YYREEE (reference sequence). The CDR3 sequence is CASSPPGRAYEQYF. The CDR3 DNA follows: TGTGCCAGCAGCCCCCCCGGCAGGGCCTACGAGCAGTACTTC.

The V and J genes are TRBV28 and TRBJ2-5, with D possibly matching TRBD1 (5 bases). Deletions cut 5 bases from V and 8 bases from J, with 15 bases between. The CDR3 is made up of 13 amino acids. Germline V gene lookup returns CDR1 MDHEN and CDR2 SYDVKM. The CDR3 DNA is TGTGCCAGCAGTCCGGATAGGGGCATAACCCAGTACTTC. Translation gives CASSPDRGITQYF.

The chain recombines TRBV7-8 with TRBJ1-1, with 7 bases matching TRBD1. This CDR3 spans 12 amino acids. The germline V gene encodes CDR1 SGHVS and CDR2 FQNEAQ. Losses at the gene ends were 5 bases for V and 11 bases for J; bases not matched to a gene: 8. Here the CDR3 reads CASSDSGQIAFF. The DNA of the CDR3 is TGTGCCAGCAGCGACTCGGGACAGATTGCTTTCTTT.

This clone was seen a handful of times. The DNA for the CDR3 is TGTGCCAGCACTCTAGTGGGGTGGGACAACAATGAGCAGTTCTTC. Translating gives CASTLVGWDNNEQFF. V and J are TRBV11-1 and TRBJ2-1, with D perhaps TRBD1 (6 bases). Germline V gene data show CDR1 as SGHAT and CDR2 as FQDESV (reference sequence). The V gene lost 7 bases and the J gene lost 5 bases, with 18 bases spanning the gap. There are 15 residues in the CDR3.

This clone has just a few counts. The V call is TRBV7-2, the J call TRBJ2-5; 7 nucleotides line up with TRBD1. CDR1 and CDR2 (germline): SGHTA, FQGNSA. The CDR3 has 15 amino acids. J was trimmed by 3 bases and V by 1 base; bases with no gene match: 5. The CDR3 loop reads CASSLEGTVEETQYF. The CDR3 bases are TGTGCCAGCAGCTTAGAGGGGACAGTGGAAGAGACCCAGTACTTC.

This chain connects TRBV6-6 to TRBJ2-6; the match to TRBD1 covers 9 bases. CDR1 and CDR2 from the germline V gene are MNHNY and SVGAGI (reference sequence). Trimming removed 7 bases from V and 3 bases from J; junction bases left unmatched: 7. This CDR3 has 16 amino acids. The CDR3 DNA reads TGTGCCAGCACCAGGACAGGGGCGTTTGGGGCCAACGTCCTGACTTTC. It specifies CASTRTGAFGANVLTF.

The chain is built from TRBV29-1 and TRBJ2-1; perhaps TRBD2 as D (7 bases). Between the trimmed V and J ends, which lost 6 bases and 9 bases, there was a span of 21 bases. This CDR3 is 14 amino acids long. The germline CDR1 and CDR2 sequences are SQVTM and ANQGSEA. CDR3 nucleotides: TGCAGCGTGGTCCGGGGGGCGGTTTTAGGTGAGCAGTTCTTC. Translation: CSVVRGAVLGEQFF.

This clone occurred a few times. The chain couples TRBV27 to TRBJ2-5; D uncertain. Judging by the DNA end, TRBJ2-7 fits better; the J call may be wrong. This CDR3 has 14 residues. The germline CDR1 and CDR2 sequences are MNHEY and SMNVEV (reference sequence). The CDR3 DNA reads TGTGCCAGCAGTTTGTGGACGGACTCCTACGAGCAGTACTTC. As protein: CASSLWTDSYEQYF.